This T cell receptor beta chain was captured by sequencing in a study of metastatic and nonmetastatic thyroid tumors. On the study more broadly: It was across blood and tumor or nodule tissue from malignant and benign thyroid patients that repertoires were compared. Study results and limitations: Within blood and tumor, benign nodules reportedly had significantly lower TCR beta diversity than malignant thyroid tumors did.

Per germline, CDR1 GTSNPN and CDR2 SVGIG (reference sequence). V was trimmed by 4 bases and J by 7 bases, leaving 16 bases between them. The CDR3 is made up of 13 amino acids. In the original processing: Built for papillary thyroid cancer, a distant-metastasis classifier drew on CDR3 differences across clinicopathological groups. TCRdb reanalyzed the PCR reads with MiXCR. For this entry, the V and J calls and clone size follow TCRdb and not the study's own pipeline. This table has approximately 9,000 clones, roughly 36% appearing once. Details on this clone: No antigen is known for it.

All patients were treatment-naive before thyroid surgery. The receptor was isolated from a female donor with papillary thyroid cancer or a benign thyroid nodule (not recorded which). Some clones in this sample may be carry-over from other donors' samples. The sample taken for sequencing was tumor tissue. This chain uses TRBV30 with TRBJ1-2, with D possibly matching TRBD1 (6 bases). This CDR3 reads CAWTWGGGVGYTF. DNA for the CDR3: TGTGCCTGGACGTGGGGGGGCGGGGTTGGCTACACCTTC.